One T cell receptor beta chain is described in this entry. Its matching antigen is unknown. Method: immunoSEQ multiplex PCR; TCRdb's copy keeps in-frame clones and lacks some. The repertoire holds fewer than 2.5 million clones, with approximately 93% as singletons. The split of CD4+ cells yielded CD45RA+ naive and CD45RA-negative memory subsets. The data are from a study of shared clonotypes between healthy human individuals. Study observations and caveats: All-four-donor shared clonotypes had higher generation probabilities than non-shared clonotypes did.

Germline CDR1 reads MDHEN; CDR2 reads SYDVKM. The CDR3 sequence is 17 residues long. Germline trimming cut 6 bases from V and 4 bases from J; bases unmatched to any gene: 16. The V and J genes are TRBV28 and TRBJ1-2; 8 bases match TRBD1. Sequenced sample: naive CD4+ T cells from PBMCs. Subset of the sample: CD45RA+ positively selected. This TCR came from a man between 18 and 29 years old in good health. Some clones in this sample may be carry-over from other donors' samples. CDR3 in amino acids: CASRSGGEAAGAYGYTF. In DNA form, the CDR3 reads TGTGCCAGCAGGTCAGGGGGCGAGGCGGCTGGGGCCTATGGCTACACCTTC.